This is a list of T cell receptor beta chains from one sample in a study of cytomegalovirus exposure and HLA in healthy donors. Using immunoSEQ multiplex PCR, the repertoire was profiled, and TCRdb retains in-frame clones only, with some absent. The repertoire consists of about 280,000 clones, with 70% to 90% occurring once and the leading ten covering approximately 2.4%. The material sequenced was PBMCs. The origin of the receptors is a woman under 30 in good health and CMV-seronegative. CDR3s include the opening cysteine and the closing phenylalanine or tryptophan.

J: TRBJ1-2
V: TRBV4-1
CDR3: CASSQDNRQGPNYGYTF

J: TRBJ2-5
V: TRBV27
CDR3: CASSLTQGQETQYF

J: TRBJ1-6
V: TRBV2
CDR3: CASSINSNSPLHF

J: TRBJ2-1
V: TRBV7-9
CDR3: CASSSISSYNEQFF

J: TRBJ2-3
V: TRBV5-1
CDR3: CASRGTSRSSDTQYF

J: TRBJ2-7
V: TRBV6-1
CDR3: CASTGYEQYF

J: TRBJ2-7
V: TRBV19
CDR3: CASSKSQGTVSYEQYF

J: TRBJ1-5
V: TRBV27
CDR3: CASSPQLGVSNQPQHF

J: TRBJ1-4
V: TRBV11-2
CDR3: CASSEERGSWEKLFF

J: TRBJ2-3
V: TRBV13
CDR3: CASSSRGQLQFSTDTQYF

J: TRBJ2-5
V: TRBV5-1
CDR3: CASSLEADSAAQYF

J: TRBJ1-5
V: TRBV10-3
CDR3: CAISESGSRQPQHF

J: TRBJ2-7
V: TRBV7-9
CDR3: CASSSDRTPAYEQYF

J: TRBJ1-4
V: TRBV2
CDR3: CASSEAQPFNEKLFF

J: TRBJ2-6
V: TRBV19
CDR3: CASSLGQGASGANVLTF

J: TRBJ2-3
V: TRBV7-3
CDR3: CASSRTPRGASTDTQYF

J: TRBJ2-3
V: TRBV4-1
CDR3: CASSQDDIPGTSGGRVTDTQYF

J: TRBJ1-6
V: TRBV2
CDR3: CASNPTGQRLYNSPLHF

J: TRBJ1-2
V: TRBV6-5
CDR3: CASSLAGPRGYTF

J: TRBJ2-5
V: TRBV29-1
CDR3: CSVEKNQETQYF

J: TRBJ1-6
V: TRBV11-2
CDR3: CASSSFRAPEGNSPLHF

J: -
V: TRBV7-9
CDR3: CASTGDPYEQYF

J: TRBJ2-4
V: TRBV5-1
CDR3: CASSLVGQEFAKNIQYF

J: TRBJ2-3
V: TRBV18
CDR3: CAGGLAGDLLDTQYF

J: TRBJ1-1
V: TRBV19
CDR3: CATKTRGAAEAFF

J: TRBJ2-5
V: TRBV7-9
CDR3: CASRRTSGGRETQYF

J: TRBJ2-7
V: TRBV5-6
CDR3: CASSADSTYEQYF

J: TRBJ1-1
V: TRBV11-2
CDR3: CASSLGSSMNTEAFF

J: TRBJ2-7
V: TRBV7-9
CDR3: CSASGSSSYEQYF